A selection of T cell receptor beta chains follows, all from one sample in a study of T cell responses to AZD1222 COVID-19 vaccine. TCRdb keeps only in-frame clones here, not all; method: immunoSEQ multiplex PCR. The sample carries tens of thousands of clones, 60% to 85% recorded once. The starting material was peripheral blood, obtained on day 0 of AZD1222 vaccination. The origin of the receptors is an adult in good health. CDR3s include the opening cysteine and the closing phenylalanine or tryptophan.

v_call	j_call	cdr3_aa
TRBV4-1	TRBJ1-2	CASSQDRGGYTF
TRBV6-6	TRBJ2-1	CASRNGVNWGNEQFF
TRBV10-3	TRBJ2-3	CAISHPSGDTDTQYF
TRBV3-1/TRBV3-2	TRBJ1-6	CASSSGGGNNSPLHF
TRBV10-3	TRBJ2-7	CAISESLASSYEQYF
TRBV12-3/TRBV12-4	TRBJ1-2	CASSEQGNYGYTF
TRBV19	TRBJ1-5	CASSIPPDFRQPQHF
TRBV4-2	TRBJ2-3	CASSQTVGGATDTQYF
TRBV29-1	TRBJ1-4	CSVDGRGDEKLFF
TRBV30	TRBJ2-7	CAWSVPGAEYF
TRBV10-1	TRBJ2-3	CASSDGSRDTDTQYF
TRBV25-1	TRBJ1-6	CASSETGISPLHF
TRBV2	TRBJ1-2	CASREYYGYTF
TRBV7-8	TRBJ1-4	CASSYSLAARGVFVEKLFF
TRBV18	TRBJ2-7	CASSYDLGSSSFEQYF
TRBV7-9	TRBJ1-4	CASSLVTGGGEKLFF
TRBV2	TRBJ2-6	CASRFRAGNSGANVLTF
TRBV7-9	TRBJ1-5	CASSLQGPPQPQHF
TRBV5-4	TRBJ2-7	CASSQLPTRATPYEQYF
TRBV19	TRBJ1-2	CASSSSGLPEPHYGYTF
TRBV5-4	TRBJ2-1	CASSAAGASGDHEQFF
TRBV4-1	TRBJ1-1	CASSSRSRDTEAFF
TRBV6-5	TRBJ2-1	CASHTDREVTNEQFF